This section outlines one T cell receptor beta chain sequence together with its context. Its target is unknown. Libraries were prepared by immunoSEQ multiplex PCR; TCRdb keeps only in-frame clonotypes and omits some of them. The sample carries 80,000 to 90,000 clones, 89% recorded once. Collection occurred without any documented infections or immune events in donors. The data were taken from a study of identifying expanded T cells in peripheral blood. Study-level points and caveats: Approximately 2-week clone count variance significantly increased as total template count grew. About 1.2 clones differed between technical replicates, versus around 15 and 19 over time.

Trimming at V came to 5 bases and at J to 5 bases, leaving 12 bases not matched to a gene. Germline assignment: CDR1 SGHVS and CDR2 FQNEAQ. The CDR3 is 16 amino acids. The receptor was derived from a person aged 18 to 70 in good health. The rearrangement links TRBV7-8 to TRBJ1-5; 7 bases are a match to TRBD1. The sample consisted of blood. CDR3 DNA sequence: TGTGCCAGCAGCCACATAACAGGGGTGCTGGATCAGCCCCAGCATTTT. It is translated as CASSHITGVLDQPQHF.